Below are 26 T cell receptor beta chains sequenced from a single sample in a study of cytotoxic CD8 clonotypes in ibrutinib-treated CLL. Profiling relied on immunoSEQ multiplex PCR, and the TCRdb table lists in-frame clones only, not all of them. The sample carries around 310,000 clones, roughly 85% recorded once. The material sequenced was PBMCs, taken before ibrutinib treatment. The receptor source for this set is a human donor with chronic lymphocytic leukemia.

The chain couples TRBV10-1 to TRBJ2-2; tentative D call: TRBD1 (6 bases). V lost 6 bases, J lost 1 base, and 9 bases lay in between. The CDR3 loop spans 14 amino acids. Germline V gene data show CDR1 as WNHNN and CDR2 as SYGVQD (reference sequence). The CDR3 sequence: CASSGQRNTGELFF. In nucleotides, the CDR3 is TGCGCCAGCAGCGGACAGCGGAACACCGGGGAGCTGTTTTTT.

J is TRBJ2-7 and V is TRBV18; 8 bases match TRBD2. The CDR3 loop spans 15 amino acids. The V gene's germline CDR1 is KGHSH and CDR2 LQKENI. V lost 0 bases, J lost 0 bases, and 1 base stayed unmatched. The CDR3: CASSPPSGTSYEQYF. The CDR3, as DNA: TGTGCCAGCTCACCACCTAGCGGGACCTCCTACGAGCAGTACTTC.

V is TRBV5-1 and J is TRBJ1-5; TRBD1 matches 8 bases. V lost 3 bases, J lost 5 bases, and 4 bases stayed unmatched. This CDR3 region has 14 residues. Germline CDR1 and CDR2: SGHRS and YFSETQ. The CDR3 here is CASSWDRMDQPQHF. DNA for the CDR3: TGCGCCAGCAGCTGGGACAGGATGGATCAGCCCCAGCATTTT.

This chain joins TRBV9 and TRBJ2-7, with D perhaps matching TRBD2 (5 bases). This CDR3 has 13 amino acids. V was shortened by 5 bases and J by 1 base, with 10 bases between the two germline ends. Per the germline V gene, CDR1 is SGDLS and CDR2 is YYNGEE. The CDR3 region has the DNA TGTGCCAGCAGTAAGGGAGTATCCTACGAGCAGTACTTC. Amino acid sequence: CASSKGVSYEQYF.

The chain carries TRBV7-7 and TRBJ2-5; D is possibly TRBD2 (6 bases). Trimming removed 5 bases at V and 5 bases at J, with 12 bases between. In germline, CDR1 is SSHAT, CDR2 FNYEAQ (reference sequence). The CDR3 sequence is 13 residues long. CDR3 sequence (DNA): TGTGCCAGCAGCCGGAGGGGCGGGGAGACCCAGTACTTC. Amino acids: CASSRRGGETQYF.

This chain uses TRBV9 with TRBJ2-2; D is ambiguous. The CDR3 is made up of 16 amino acids. The V gene lost 0 bases and the J gene lost 0 bases, with 9 bases spanning the gap. CDR1 is SGDLS, CDR2 YYNGEE, per germline. CDR3: CASSVEAYTNTGELFF. The DNA of the CDR3 is TGTGCCAGCAGCGTAGAGGCATATACGAACACCGGGGAGCTGTTTTTT.

The J gene is TRBJ2-7, the V gene TRBV4-1, with D unresolved. The length of the CDR3 is 14 residues. Germline V CDR1 and CDR2: MGHRA, YSYEKL. Trimming took off 0 bases at V and 7 bases at J, with 13 bases between the two ends. The CDR3 is CASSQDQGLYEQYF. Written as DNA, the CDR3 is TGCGCCAGCAGCCAAGATCAAGGGCTATATGAGCAGTACTTC.

CDR3 loop: CAFGLDGYNEKLFF. The CDR3 DNA reads TGTGCCTTCGGACTAGACGGATATAATGAAAAACTGTTTTTT. The V call is TRBV30, the J call TRBJ1-4; D unresolved. This CDR3 is 14 amino acids long. In germline, CDR1 is GTSNPN, CDR2 SVGIG (reference sequence). V was trimmed by 7 bases and J by 4 bases, leaving 16 bases between them.

The gene calls are TRBV5-4 and TRBJ2-3, with 9 bases lining up with TRBD2. Germline loops: CDR1 SGHNT, CDR2 YYREEE (reference sequence). CDR3 length: 15 amino acids. After removal of 1 base from V and 1 base from J, the junction contained 1 base not matched to a gene. DNA of the CDR3: TGTGCCAGCAGCTTGAGCGGGGGGCGCACAGATACGCAGTATTTT. Amino acid sequence: CASSLSGGRTDTQYF. The variable domain in full, completed from reference TRBV5-4 and TRBJ2-3, reads ETGVTQSPTHLIKTRGQQVTLRCSSQSGHNTVSWYQQALGQGPQFIFQYYREEENGRGNFPPRFSGLQFPNYSSELNVNALELDDSALYLCASSLSGGRTDTQYFGPGTRLTVL.

The chain has TRBV7-9 and TRBJ2-1; 9 bases fit TRBD2. Germline CDR1 SEHNR, CDR2 FQNEAQ (reference sequence). V shed 7 bases and J 2 bases; nucleotides not matched to a gene: 6. The CDR3 sequence is 15 residues long. For the CDR3, the DNA is TGTGCCAGCATGTTTGGCGGGGGGGCCTACAATGAGCAGTTCTTC. Translated: CASMFGGGAYNEQFF.

This clone has only one observation. The gene calls are TRBV6-5 and TRBJ2-3, with D uncertain. V lost 6 bases to trimming and J lost 8 bases, with 9 bases between them. This CDR3 contains 11 residues. The germline gives CDR1 MNHEY, CDR2 SVGAGI. This chain's CDR3 is CASSRHGTQYF. CDR3 bases: TGTGCCAGCAGCCGGCACGGTACGCAGTATTTT.

V and J are TRBV11-2 and TRBJ2-3; the D call may be TRBD1 or TRBD2 (5 bases each). The CDR3 is 17 amino acids. V lost 5 bases and J 0 bases, leaving 18 bases between the germline ends. Germline CDR1 and CDR2: SGHAT and FQNNGV. Here the CDR3 reads CASSPRPGRQSTDTQYF. As DNA, the CDR3 is TGTGCCAGCAGCCCTAGGCCGGGACGGCAAAGCACAGATACGCAGTATTTT.

This chain uses TRBV5-1 with TRBJ2-7; unclear D gene. This CDR3 contains 14 residues. Germline V lookup: CDR1 SGHRS, CDR2 YFSETQ. The V gene lost 0 bases and the J gene lost 2 bases, with 9 bases spanning the gap. The CDR3 DNA follows: TGCGCCAGCAGCTTGGGGCAGAGACCCTACGAGCAGTACTTC. Translating it yields CASSLGQRPYEQYF.

CDR3 coding DNA: TGTGCCAGCAGTTCCGGTCTTTATGGCTACACCTTC. Translating gives CASSSGLYGYTF. The genes are TRBV28 and TRBJ1-2, with unresolved D. The CDR3 extends over 12 amino acids. V was clipped by 4 bases and J by 5 bases, with 8 bases between them. The germline V gene has CDR1 MDHEN and CDR2 SYDVKM.

The genes are TRBV6-5 and TRBJ2-3; D could derive from TRBD1 or TRBD2 (5 bases each). There are 15 residues in the CDR3. Germline-derived CDR1 and CDR2 are MNHEY and SVGAGI. Trimming removed 4 bases from V and 1 base from J, with 12 bases in between. CDR3 DNA sequence: TGTGCCAGCAGTTTCGGGACGGAGCGCACAGATACGCAGTATTTT. It encodes CASSFGTERTDTQYF.

The CDR3 DNA sequence: TGTGCCACCAGCGGACAGGGGTTCTACTCTGGAAACACCATATATTTT. This encodes CATSGQGFYSGNTIYF. The rearrangement uses TRBV15 and TRBJ1-3, with 9 positions matching TRBD1. The CDR3 spans 16 residues. V lost 5 bases, J lost 0 bases, and 5 bases stayed unmatched. Germline loops: CDR1 LNHNV, CDR2 YYDKDF (reference sequence).

The chain is built from TRBV19 and TRBJ2-2; D unclear. Looked up from germline, CDR1 is LNHDA and CDR2 is SQIVND (reference sequence). Trimming left V 0 bases short and J 1 base short, with 9 bases between. This CDR3 is 16 amino acids long. This chain's CDR3 is CASSIDYGRNTGELFF. Here the CDR3 DNA reads TGTGCCAGTAGTATAGATTACGGACGGAACACCGGGGAGCTGTTTTTT. Using reference TRBV19 and TRBJ2-2 for the parts outside the CDR3, the full variable domain is DGGITQSPKYLFRKEGQNVTLSCEQNLNHDAMYWYRQDPGQGLRLIYYSQIVNDFQKGDIAEGYSVSREKKESFPLTVTSAQKNPTAFYLCASSIDYGRNTGELFFGEGSRLTVL.

This clone was picked up a small number of times. This chain connects TRBV18 to TRBJ1-5, with 7 bases identical to TRBD1. V gave up 1 base and J gave up 3 bases; unmatched junction bases: 6. This CDR3 comprises 16 residues. Germline lookup yields CDR1 KGHSH and CDR2 LQKENI. The DNA of the CDR3 is TGTGCCAGCTCACCACTCGAGACAGGGACCAATCAGCCCCAGCATTTT. Protein: CASSPLETGTNQPQHF. The whole variable domain, remainder taken from reference TRBV18 and TRBJ1-5, is NAGVMQNPRHLVRRRGQEARLRCSPMKGHSHVYWYRQLPEEGLKFMVYLQKENIIDESGMPKERFSAEFPKEGPSILRIQQVVRGDSAAYFCASSPLETGTNQPQHFGDGTRLSIL.

The rearrangement joins TRBV5-4 to TRBJ2-7; 12 nucleotides align to TRBD2. The CDR3 has 15 residues. The ends lost 0 bases at V and 6 bases at J; junction bases unmatched: 4. Germline assignment: CDR1 SGHNT and CDR2 YYREEE (reference sequence). The CDR3 spells CASSLETSGSREQYF. In nucleotides, the CDR3 is TGTGCCAGCAGCTTGGAGACTAGCGGGAGTCGCGAGCAGTACTTC.

This clone was recorded a few times. This sequence joins TRBV9 and TRBJ2-7; TRBD2 matches at 8 bases. V lost 5 bases and J lost 2; bases outside the gene matches: 6. Looked up from germline, CDR1 is SGDLS and CDR2 is YYNGEE. This CDR3 has 14 amino acids. The CDR3 is CASSSARGAYEQYF. The CDR3 region has the DNA TGTGCCAGCAGTAGTGCGCGGGGGGCCTACGAGCAGTACTTC.

The chain recombines TRBV7-2 with TRBJ1-5; TRBD1 matches at 8 bases. From germline, CDR1 is SGHTA and CDR2 FQGNSA. The CDR3 loop spans 14 amino acids. V was clipped by 6 bases and J by 8 bases; unmatched bases: 9. CDR3 in amino acids: CASSPGQVAKPQHF. DNA of the CDR3: TGTGCCAGCAGTCCGGGACAGGTTGCAAAGCCCCAGCATTTT.

This clone was found a few times. The chain links TRBV4-3 to TRBJ1-2, with D possibly TRBD1 on 6 matching bases. Germline V gives CDR1 LGHNA, CDR2 YSLEER. The V gene lost 1 base and the J gene lost 7 bases, with 13 bases spanning the gap. The CDR3 loop spans 14 amino acids. The CDR3 here is CASSQVSSGAGYTF. CDR3 DNA sequence: TGCGCCAGCAGCCAAGTTTCTTCAGGGGCTGGCTACACCTTC.

The chain is built from TRBV2 and TRBJ2-7; D remains ambiguous. Trimming pared 6 bases from V and 6 bases from J, leaving 9 bases between. This CDR3 spans 11 amino acids. In germline, CDR1 is SNHLY, CDR2 FYNNEI. CDR3 DNA sequence: TGTGCCAGCAGCCCATATAGCGAGCAGTACTTC. Protein product: CASSPYSEQYF. Drawing the rest from reference TRBV2 and TRBJ2-7, the complete variable domain is EPEVTQTPSHQVTQMGQEVILRCVPISNHLYFYWYRQILGQKVEFLVSFYNNEISEKSEIFDDQFSVERPDGSNFTLKIRSTKLEDSAMYFCASSPYSEQYFGPGTRLTVT.

The V call is TRBV6-1, the J call TRBJ1-3; 8 bases line up with TRBD1. Germline V gives CDR1 MNHNS, CDR2 SASEGT. The CDR3 extends over 14 amino acids. The trim removed 5 bases at V and 8 bases at J, leaving 8 bases unmatched. Written as DNA, the CDR3 is TGTGCCAGCAGTCCCACGGACAGGGCCCACACCATATATTTT. This gives the protein CASSPTDRAHTIYF.

This clone appeared once. In DNA form, the CDR3 reads TGCGCCAGCAGCCAAGACGAGGGATCTATAAACACCATATATTTT. Its translation: CASSQDEGSINTIYF. This rearrangement joins TRBV4-3 to TRBJ1-3; D gene uncertain. CDR1 LGHNA and CDR2 YSLEER come from the germline V gene. Deletions cut 0 bases from V and 6 bases from J, with 12 bases between. The CDR3 extends over 15 amino acids.

The chain employs TRBV7-9 and TRBJ2-1; 8 positions agree with TRBD1. The CDR3 covers 13 residues. CDR1 and CDR2 (germline): SEHNR, FQNEAQ (reference sequence). V shed 2 bases, J shed 8 bases, and the junction held 2 bases outside the gene matches. The DNA for the CDR3 is TGTGCCAGCAGCTTAAACAGGGGGGATGAGCAGTTCTTC. Its translation: CASSLNRGDEQFF. The complete variable domain, with remaining parts taken from reference TRBV7-9 and TRBJ2-1, reads DTGVSQNPRHKITKRGQNVTFRCDPISEHNRLYWYRQTLGQGPEFLTYFQNEAQLEKSRLLSDRFSAERPKGSFSTLEIQRTEQGDSAMYLCASSLNRGDEQFFGPGTRLTVL.